These 10 T cell receptor beta chains came from one sample sequenced in a study of Graves' ophthalmopathy and Graves' hyperthyroidism. TCR beta CDR3 amplification used RNA transcripts. Following a first-round RT-PCR that used HTBI primers, a second-round multiplex PCR was carried out. TCRdb analysed the multiplex PCR reads with MiXCR anew, one entry per CDR3 protein. This table holds about 220,000 distinct CDR3 sequences, 20% to 25% found once. The sequencing input was peripheral blood. The receptor source for this set is a woman aged 45 to 65 with Graves' ophthalmopathy.

The V and J genes are TRBV15 and TRBJ1-3; a possible D gene is TRBD1 (5 bases). The CDR3 contains 14 residues. Germline V CDR1 and CDR2: LNHNV, YYDKDF (reference sequence). Trimming took off 5 bases at V and 1 base at J, with 9 bases between the two ends. The CDR3 sequence is CATSHDSSGNTIYF. For the CDR3, the DNA is TGTGCCACCAGCCATGACAGTTCTGGAAACACCATATATTTT.

At least ten counts were recorded for this clonotype. V gene TRBV28 combines with J gene TRBJ1-1, with no clear D. CDR1 and CDR2 (germline): MDHEN, SYDVKM. The CDR3 runs 15 residues. Trimming took 5 bases from V and 0 from J, leaving 13 bases between them. The CDR3 sequence: CASSKSTLMNTEAFF. CDR3 nucleotide sequence: TGTGCCAGCAGTAAATCGACACTCATGAACACTGAAGCTTTCTTT.

Ten or more counts support this clonotype. The chain recombines TRBV19 with TRBJ2-7; 10 nucleotides agree with TRBD1. The J segment lost 2 bases and the V segment lost 6 bases, leaving 7 bases of the junction unmatched. The CDR3 is made up of 15 amino acids. Germline V gives CDR1 LNHDA, CDR2 SQIVND (reference sequence). CDR3 in amino acids: CASRPSDRGTYEQYF. In nucleotides, the CDR3 is TGTGCCAGTAGACCATCGGACAGGGGGACCTACGAGCAGTACTTC.

This clonotype was detected ten times or more. The rearrangement uses TRBV12-3 or TRBV12-4 and TRBJ1-2; D call uncertain. The CDR3 spans 14 residues. The ends were cut back, 6 bases at V and 4 bases at J, with 15 bases in the middle. The CDR3: CASSPGTDLYGYTF. The CDR3, as DNA: TGTGCCAGCAGCCCCGGTACAGATCTCTATGGCTACACCTTC.

The V gene is TRBV5-8, the J gene TRBJ2-7; 7 nucleotides align to TRBD2. The V gene's germline CDR1 is SGHTS and CDR2 YDEGEE. This CDR3 is built from 15 residues. Trimming removed 0 bases from V and 2 bases from J; junction bases left unmatched: 5. DNA of the CDR3: TGTGCCAGCAGCTTGGTTGCGAGCGGGGCCTACGAGCAGTACTTC. Translation gives CASSLVASGAYEQYF.

The CDR3 DNA sequence: TGTGCCAGCAGTTACTCGACTTCGGGGGCCCATCAGCCCCAGCATTTT. Its translation is CASSYSTSGAHQPQHF. The chain recombines TRBV6-5 with TRBJ1-5, with D possibly matching TRBD1 (6 bases). V was trimmed by 0 bases and J by 5 bases, leaving 14 bases between them. The CDR3 has 16 amino acids. Germline V lookup: CDR1 MNHEY, CDR2 SVGAGI.

The sample holds many counts of this clonotype. The chain joins TRBV7-2 to TRBJ1-2, with D perhaps matching TRBD1 (5 bases). Per germline, CDR1 SGHTA and CDR2 FQGNSA. This CDR3 region has 19 residues. The germline V and J ends were trimmed by 0 bases and 5 bases, with 25 bases remaining between them. The CDR3 spells CASSLAPSLGTPSLYGYTF. The CDR3, as DNA: TGTGCCAGCAGCTTAGCTCCTTCCCTCGGGACGCCAAGCCTATATGGCTACACCTTC.

The table lists this clonotype with a few counts. The CDR3 DNA follows: TGTGCCAGCAGTGACAGTTATTTGCAGTATTTT. It translates to CASSDSYLQYF. This chain links TRBV6-2 or TRBV6-3 with TRBJ2-3; D might be TRBD1 (5 bases). This CDR3 is 11 amino acids long. Between the trimmed V and J ends, which lost 5 bases and 11 bases, there was a span of 11 bases. Looked up from germline, CDR1 is MNHEY and CDR2 is SVGEGT.

The rearrangement uses TRBV20-1 and TRBJ2-7, with D perhaps assigned TRBD1 or TRBD2 (5 bases each). Trimming took 7 bases from V and 0 from J, leaving 16 bases between them. Per germline, CDR1 DFQATT and CDR2 SNEGSKA (reference sequence). This CDR3 has 14 residues. The CDR3 sequence: CSGTRGGPSYEQYF. The CDR3 coding sequence is TGCAGTGGTACCCGGGGCGGTCCCTCCTACGAGCAGTACTTC.

This chain links TRBV7-3 with TRBJ2-7, with 9 bases that match TRBD1. Germline V gene lookup returns CDR1 SGHTA and CDR2 FQGTGA. The CDR3 runs to 14 residues. The J segment lost 6 bases and the V segment lost 5 bases, leaving 8 bases of the junction unmatched. The CDR3 protein is CASSPAGQGGEQYF. DNA for the CDR3: TGTGCCAGCAGCCCGGCGGGACAGGGTGGCGAGCAGTACTTC.